This TCR beta chain was identified in a study of vaccination and CD4 T cells after COVID-19. The CDR3 contains 14 residues. The germline V gene has CDR1 DFQATT and CDR2 SNEGSKA (reference sequence). Trimming left V 6 bases short and J 7 bases short, with 21 bases between. About this clonotype itself: What it binds is not known.

The Oncomine TCR Beta short-read assay was what sequenced the DNA obtained from cultured CD4+ T cells. From the PCR reads, TCRdb called clonotypes with MiXCR, one entry per CDR3 protein. Of approximately 10,000 distinct CDR3 sequences in the sample, over 50% were seen once. Treatment of the sample: 10-day PBMC culture with coronavirus spike peptide pools or control peptides (ViraFEST assay). ViraFEST grew antigen-specific T cells using peptide pools, then sequenced TCRs. It was on days 3 and 7 that half the medium was replaced with fresh IL-2 medium. What was sequenced was CD4+ T cells from blood, cultured in vitro. The chain carries TRBV20-1 and TRBJ1-2; possible D gene TRBD1, 6 bases. The TCR comes from a human donor who had recovered from COVID-19. The CDR3 bases are TGCAGTGCAGACCGGGGCAGGGGTCTAGGTGGCTACACCTTC. Encoded protein: CSADRGRGLGGYTF.